This T cell receptor beta chain came from a study of blood T cell repertoires in COVID-19. The protocol was immunoSEQ multiplex PCR, while the TCRdb copy is restricted to in-frame clones and leaves out a portion. The sample holds about 74,000 clones, around 87% seen once. The CDR3 extends over 15 amino acids. Germline values: CDR1 SGHNT, CDR2 YENEEA. V trimming: 5 bases; J trimming: 1 base; junction bases outside the gene matches: 7. Specimen: peripheral blood. The TCR originated in a woman over 75 with active or convalescent COVID-19. This chain connects TRBV11-3 to TRBJ2-7; 8 nucleotides align to TRBD2. CDR3 nucleotides: TGTGCCAGCAGCCTCCGGGGCGGGGGGTCCTACGAGCAGTACTTC. This sequence encodes CASSLRGGGSYEQYF. The whole variable domain, remainder taken from reference TRBV11-3 and TRBJ2-7, is EAGVVQSPRYKIIEKKQPVAFWCNPISGHNTLYWYLQNLGQGPELLIRYENEEAVDDSQLPKDRFSAERLKGVDSTLKIQPAELGDSAVYLCASSLRGGGSYEQYFGPGTRLTVT.